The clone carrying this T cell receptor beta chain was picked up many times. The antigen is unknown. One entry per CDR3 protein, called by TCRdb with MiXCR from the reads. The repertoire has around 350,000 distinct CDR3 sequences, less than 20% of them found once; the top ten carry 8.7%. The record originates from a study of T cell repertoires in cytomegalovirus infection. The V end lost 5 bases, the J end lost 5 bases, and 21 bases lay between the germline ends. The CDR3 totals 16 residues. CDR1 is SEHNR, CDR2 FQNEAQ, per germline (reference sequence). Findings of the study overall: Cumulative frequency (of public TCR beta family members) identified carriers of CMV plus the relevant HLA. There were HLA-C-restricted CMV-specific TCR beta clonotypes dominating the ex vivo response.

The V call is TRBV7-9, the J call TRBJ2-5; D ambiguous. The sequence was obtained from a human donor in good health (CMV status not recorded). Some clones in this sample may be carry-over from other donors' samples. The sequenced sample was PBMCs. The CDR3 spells CASSQPQGRGRETQYF. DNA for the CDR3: TGTGCCAGCAGCCAACCCCAAGGCCGAGGTCGGGAGACCCAGTACTTC.